The clone carrying this T cell receptor beta chain has more than one count but fewer than ten. Germline CDR1 is SGHTA and CDR2 is FQGNSA. V shed 3 bases and J 11 bases; nucleotides not matched to a gene: 2. The CDR3 is 11 residues long. This table comes from immunoSEQ multiplex PCR, and its TCRdb copy is limited to in-frame clones, with some not included. The data hold a few hundred thousand clones, with approximately 91% observed a single time. These data come from a study of blood T cell repertoires in COVID-19. The chain carries TRBV7-2 and TRBJ1-2; 8 bases fit TRBD1. The clonotype comes from a woman between 25 and 40 years old who had been exposed to COVID-19. The sequenced material came from PBMCs or T cells enriched from blood (not recorded which). In nucleotides, the CDR3 is TGTGCCAGCAGCTTGTACAGGGGGTACACCTTC. Translation: CASSLYRGYTF.